These 19 T cell receptor beta chains were sequenced from one sample in a study of cytomegalovirus exposure and HLA in healthy donors. TCRdb's copy holds only in-frame clones and misses some; the assay was immunoSEQ multiplex PCR. Of roughly 52,000 clones in the sample, 88% were seen once. Material: PBMCs. Receptors originate from a woman aged 30 to 39 in good health and CMV-seronegative.

This clone was seen just once. The chain joins TRBV4-3 to TRBJ2-1; TRBD2 is a possible D gene (6 bases). Trimming cost V 0 bases and J 7 bases, with 16 bases left between them. Germline V lookup: CDR1 LGHNA, CDR2 YSLEER. This CDR3 is 16 amino acids long. The CDR3 loop reads CASSQEWPREWNEQFF. CDR3 coding DNA: TGCGCCAGCAGCCAAGAATGGCCACGGGAGTGGAATGAGCAGTTCTTC.

This chain uses TRBV6-6 with TRBJ2-3; the match to TRBD2 covers 7 bases. CDR1 and CDR2 (germline): MNHNY, SVGAGI (reference sequence). The CDR3 length is 12 residues. CDR3 coding DNA: TGTGCAGGCGCGGGAGACACAGATACGCAGTATTTT. Translated, it gives CAGAGDTDTQYF.

The V and J genes are TRBV5-1 and TRBJ1-3; D possibly corresponds to TRBD1 (6 bases). The germline gives CDR1 SGHRS, CDR2 YFSETQ. The V gene lost 0 bases and the J gene lost 2 bases, with 6 bases spanning the gap. The CDR3 extends over 14 amino acids. Here the CDR3 reads CASSLDRAGNTIYF. The DNA of the CDR3 is TGCGCCAGCAGCTTGGACAGGGCTGGAAACACCATATATTTT.

V and J are TRBV2 and TRBJ2-1; TRBD2 agrees at 13 bases. CDR3 length: 22 amino acids. V dropped 2 bases and J dropped 7; count of bases not matched to a gene: 23. Germline-derived CDR1 and CDR2 are SNHLY and FYNNEI. The CDR3 nucleotides read TGTGCCAGCAGTGAAAGCGATCTATTCATTGTGGGGACTAGCGGGACAGGGAATGAGCAGTTCTTC. It encodes CASSESDLFIVGTSGTGNEQFF.

The genes are TRBV4-3 and TRBJ2-1; 7 nucleotides line up with TRBD2. Germline CDR1 LGHNA, CDR2 YSLEER. V shed 0 bases and J 4 bases; nucleotides not matched to a gene: 6. The CDR3 totals 16 residues. In DNA, the CDR3 is TGCGCCAGCAGCCAAGATTTCCTAGCGGTGTACAATGAGCAGTTCTTC. This encodes CASSQDFLAVYNEQFF.

The CDR3 DNA sequence: TGTGCCAGCAGCGAGGGGGGGGCGGGCTATGGCTACACCTTC. Protein product: CASSEGGAGYGYTF. The genes are TRBV9 and TRBJ1-2; the D gene is possibly TRBD1 (6 bases). The CDR3 spans 14 residues. The V gene lost 3 bases and the J gene lost 4 bases, with 13 bases spanning the gap. Germline V lookup: CDR1 SGDLS, CDR2 YYNGEE.

The rearrangement uses TRBV7-9 and TRBJ1-4; D gene ambiguous. The germline V gene has CDR1 SEHNR and CDR2 FQNEAQ (reference sequence). The CDR3 runs to 14 residues. V shed 0 bases and J shed 4 bases, with 6 bases lying between them. The CDR3 sequence is CASSLAAGNEKLFF. CDR3 sequence (DNA): TGTGCCAGCAGCTTAGCGGCGGGTAATGAAAAACTGTTTTTT.

The V gene is TRBV18, the J gene TRBJ2-1, with TRBD2 identical over 11 bases. The CDR3 covers 16 residues. Trimming cost V 4 bases and J 4 bases; bases outside gene matches: 6. In germline, CDR1 is KGHSH, CDR2 LQKENI. This CDR3 is CASSLSGLAGYNEQFF. The CDR3, as DNA: TGTGCCAGCTCACTTTCAGGACTAGCGGGTTACAATGAGCAGTTCTTC.

The CDR3 DNA reads TGTGCCAGCAGTTCGCCCCTAGCGGGAGGGCGAAGCTCCTACAATGAGCAGTTCTTC. Protein sequence: CASSSPLAGGRSSYNEQFF. This rearrangement joins TRBV27 to TRBJ2-1, with 12 bases aligning to TRBD2. The germline CDR1 and CDR2 sequences are MNHEY and SMNVEV (reference sequence). The junction had 10 bases not matched to a gene; V was cut back by 4 bases and J by 0 bases. CDR3 length: 19 residues.

This sequence joins TRBV7-9 and TRBJ2-1, with TRBD2 identical over 11 bases. Looked up from germline, CDR1 is SEHNR and CDR2 is FQNEAQ (reference sequence). CDR3 length: 14 residues. Unmatched junction bases numbered 6, after V lost 5 bases and J lost 9 bases. CDR3 loop: CASSKLAGAPEQFF. CDR3 DNA sequence: TGTGCCAGCAGCAAACTAGCGGGAGCGCCTGAGCAGTTCTTC.

The rearrangement uses TRBV5-1 and TRBJ2-1, with TRBD2 identical over 10 bases. This CDR3 comprises 17 residues. J gave up 9 bases and V 0 bases, and 12 bases lay outside the gene matches. Germline V gene sequence: CDR1 SGHRS, CDR2 YFSETQ. CDR3 sequence: CASSLGSSGSSFGEQFF. CDR3 DNA: TGCGCCAGCAGCTTGGGCTCTAGCGGGAGTTCGTTCGGTGAGCAGTTCTTC.

This chain joins TRBV5-1 and TRBJ1-4; unclear D gene. CDR3 size: 15 residues. Trimming shortened V by 2 bases and J by 0 bases, and 8 bases separated the two germline ends. Per germline, CDR1 SGHRS and CDR2 YFSETQ. The CDR3 coding sequence is TGCGCCAGCAGCTTCCAGGAACCAACTAATGAAAAACTGTTTTTT. Protein product: CASSFQEPTNEKLFF.

This chain joins TRBV29-1 and TRBJ1-1, with TRBD1 identical over 8 bases. With V trimmed by 4 bases and J by 3 bases, 7 bases remained unmatched. The CDR3 is 14 amino acids. Germline values: CDR1 SQVTM, CDR2 ANQGSEA. The chain's CDR3 is CSVGGTGRHTEAFF. The CDR3 bases are TGCAGCGTTGGGGGGACAGGTAGGCACACTGAAGCTTTCTTT.

The chain is built from TRBV7-2 and TRBJ2-5, with TRBD2 matching 9 bases. In germline, CDR1 is SGHTA, CDR2 FQGNSA. CDR3 length: 16 amino acids. Trimming removed 5 bases from V and 5 bases from J; junction bases left unmatched: 12. CDR3 region: CASSKTPGLAAETQYF. The CDR3 nucleotides read TGTGCCAGCAGCAAGACTCCGGGACTAGCAGCGGAGACCCAGTACTTC.

The chain recombines TRBV6-1 with TRBJ2-7; 16 bases fit TRBD2. This CDR3 comprises 16 residues. V trimming: 4 bases; J trimming: 3 bases; junction bases outside the gene matches: 3. Germline lookup yields CDR1 MNHNS and CDR2 SASEGT. The CDR3 DNA follows: TGTGCCAGCAGTGTGGGACTAGCGGGAGGGGGCTACGAGCAGTACTTC. It specifies CASSVGLAGGGYEQYF.

This chain joins TRBV30 and TRBJ1-2; 7 bases fit TRBD1. J gave up 5 bases and V 4 bases, and 13 bases lay outside the gene matches. Germline V gives CDR1 GTSNPN, CDR2 SVGIG (reference sequence). This CDR3 spans 15 amino acids. CDR3 DNA sequence: TGTGCCTGGAACCCAGGAGACAGGGAAATTTATGGCTACACCTTC. Residues: CAWNPGDREIYGYTF. Supplemented by reference TRBV30 and TRBJ1-2, the full variable domain reads SQTIHQWPATLVQPVGSPLSLECTVEGTSNPNLYWYRQAAGRGLQLLFYSVGIGQISSEVPQNLSASRPQDRQFILSSKKLLLSDSGFYLCAWNPGDREIYGYTFGSGTRLTVV.

The rearrangement uses TRBV10-1 and TRBJ2-1; TRBD2 agrees at 10 bases. The trim removed 4 bases at V and 5 bases at J, leaving 11 bases unmatched. From germline, CDR1 is WNHNN and CDR2 SYGVQD (reference sequence). This CDR3 contains 17 residues. CDR3 nucleotide sequence: TGCGCCAGCAGTGGCCCCCGGACTAGCGGACGGAACAATGAGCAGTTCTTC. Protein sequence: CASSGPRTSGRNNEQFF.

This chain links TRBV7-2 with TRBJ2-1; TRBD2 matches at 11 bases. CDR3 length: 16 amino acids. V lost 1 base to trimming and J lost 5 bases; unmatched junction nucleotides: 4. Per germline, CDR1 SGHTA and CDR2 FQGNSA. CDR3 region: CASSLGGTSGDNEQFF. CDR3 nucleotides: TGTGCCAGCAGCTTAGGGGGGACTAGCGGAGACAATGAGCAGTTCTTC.

The rearrangement joins TRBV2 to TRBJ1-3; D is unresolved. The CDR3 length is 16 residues. V gave up 6 bases and J gave up 0 bases, with 15 bases separating them. Germline V lookup: CDR1 SNHLY, CDR2 FYNNEI. CDR3 protein: CASREKTSLSGNTIYF. Written as DNA, the CDR3 is TGTGCCAGCAGGGAGAAGACTTCCCTCTCTGGAAACACCATATATTTT.